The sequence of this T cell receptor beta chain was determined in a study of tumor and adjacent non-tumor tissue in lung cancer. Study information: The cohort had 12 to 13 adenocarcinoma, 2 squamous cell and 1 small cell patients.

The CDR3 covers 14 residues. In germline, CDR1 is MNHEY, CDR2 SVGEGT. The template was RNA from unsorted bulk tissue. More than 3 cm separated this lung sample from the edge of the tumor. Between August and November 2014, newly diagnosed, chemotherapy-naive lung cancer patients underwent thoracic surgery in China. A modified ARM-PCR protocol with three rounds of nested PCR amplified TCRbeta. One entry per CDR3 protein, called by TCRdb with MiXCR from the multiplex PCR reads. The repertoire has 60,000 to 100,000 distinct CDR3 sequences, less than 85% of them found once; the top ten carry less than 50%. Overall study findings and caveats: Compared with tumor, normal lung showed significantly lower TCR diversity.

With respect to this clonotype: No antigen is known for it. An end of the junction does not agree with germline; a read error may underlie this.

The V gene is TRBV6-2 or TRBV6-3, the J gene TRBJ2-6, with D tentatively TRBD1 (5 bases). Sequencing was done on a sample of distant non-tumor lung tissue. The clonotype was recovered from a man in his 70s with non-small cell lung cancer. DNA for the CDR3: TGTGCCAGCAGTACAGTGTTTGGGGCCAATGTCCTGACTTTC. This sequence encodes CASSTVFGANVLTF.